The following is a T cell receptor beta chain sequence with its context. This clonotype appeared a few times. Its antigen is not yet known. The input lacks base qualities; no much larger clone sits a single base away. The data were taken from a study of blood T cells in healthy people across ages (dated by TCRdb to between 2014 and 2017). Regarding the research as a whole: In model experiments, template switching captured about one uniquely barcoded TCR beta cDNA molecule for every two T cells. Age-related changes in TCR beta repertoire diversity were measured in the study by deep sequencing normalized with unique cDNA molecular identifiers. The donors were divided into four age groups: young (average around 17 years), middle-aged (about 40), aged (approximately 62) and long-lived (nearly 85). To avoid experimental bias, donors of different ages were spread randomly across the sequencing lanes. The study analyzed two additional independent replicas of 1 million unique cDNA reads from the same blood draw for two donors, one aged 18 to 29 and one aged 80 or older. Summary of the overall study and its limitations: Estimates of total diversity from one million sequenced T cells were regarded as lower bounds and underestimates. Observed TCR beta diversity correlated strongly with the percentage of naive T cells measured by flow cytometry. Conclusive comparison of naive and antigen-experienced compartments was prevented by the profiling of bulk unsorted PBMCs. Donor CMV infection status was unknown, potentially confounding age-related changes in expanded clonotypes. Compared with the aged group, more naive CD4+ T cells, fewer expanded clones and increased TCR diversity were shown by the long-lived group, suggesting age selection. Observed TCR beta diversity per million T cells fell roughly linearly with age, and a significant reduction was already apparent by age around 39.

Receptor libraries were prepared by 5' RACE. Sequenced on an Illumina HiSeq 2500. The second PCR ran for about 6 to 11 cycles and used a J-beta primer mix along with a sample-barcoded 5' primer. A template-switch 5' adaptor carrying 12 random nucleotides introduced a unique molecular identifier onto each TCR beta cDNA molecule. At least 2.5 million CDR3-containing paired-end reads were obtained from each sample. All of the RNA was converted into first-strand cDNA using the Mint cDNA synthesis kit, with a TRBC-specific oligonucleotide serving as the primer. Following uracil-DNA glycosylase treatment, all cDNA underwent a first 18-cycle PCR with the universal primers M1SS and BC2_uni_R. The authors' analysis ran thus. Each sample was normalized by randomly selecting 1 million high-quality reads, each carrying a distinct molecular identifier. Instead of being binned into consensus sequences, reads with shared molecular identifiers were discarded. MiTCR, run with a Q25 quality threshold and the strictest error-elimination algorithm, handled CDR3 identification, clonotype clustering and error correction. A nonparametric unseen species model using Euler transformation provided a lower-bound estimate of total TCR beta diversity. The public reads were reanalyzed by TCRdb: fastp trimming at Q25, MiXCR alignment, in-frame beta chains only. Rows are combined by CDR3 protein, so each entry shows the most common genes and DNA. These V and J calls are TCRdb output, not the study's own analysis. A total of fewer than 900,000 distinct CDR3 sequences appear in this sample, roughly 41% of them only once. The ten largest clonotypes hold 20% to 25% of the sample.

Donors were approximately 42 systemically healthy Caucasian individuals from Russia aged roughly 6 to 95 years. Ten milliliters of peripheral blood were drawn from each donor into EDTA-treated Vacutainer tubes. PBMCs were isolated by Ficoll-Paque density-gradient centrifugation, with at least 7 million obtained per sample. Total RNA was extracted from PBMCs with Trizol reagent, with at least 6 micrograms obtained per sample. For every donor, flow cytometry on a PBMC aliquot measured the percentage of naive CD45RAhigh/CD27high T cells. The germline V gene encodes CDR1 DFQATT and CDR2 SNEGSKA (reference sequence). V and J are trimmed by 1 base and 7 bases, and the gene matches miss 8 bases of the junction. The CDR3 holds 16 amino acids from the cysteine to the phenylalanine. The only DNA kept is the CDR3, 48 bases in frame from the first base.

This TCR was recovered from a woman between 55 and 75 years old in good health. The V and J genes are TRBV20-1 and TRBJ1-6, and TRBD1 aligns with 9 junction nucleotides. Sequencing was performed on blood. The CDR3: CSARVSRQGENSPLHF. The nucleotide sequence reads TGCAGTGCTAGAGTTTCCCGACAGGGGGAAAATTCACCCCTCCACTTT.